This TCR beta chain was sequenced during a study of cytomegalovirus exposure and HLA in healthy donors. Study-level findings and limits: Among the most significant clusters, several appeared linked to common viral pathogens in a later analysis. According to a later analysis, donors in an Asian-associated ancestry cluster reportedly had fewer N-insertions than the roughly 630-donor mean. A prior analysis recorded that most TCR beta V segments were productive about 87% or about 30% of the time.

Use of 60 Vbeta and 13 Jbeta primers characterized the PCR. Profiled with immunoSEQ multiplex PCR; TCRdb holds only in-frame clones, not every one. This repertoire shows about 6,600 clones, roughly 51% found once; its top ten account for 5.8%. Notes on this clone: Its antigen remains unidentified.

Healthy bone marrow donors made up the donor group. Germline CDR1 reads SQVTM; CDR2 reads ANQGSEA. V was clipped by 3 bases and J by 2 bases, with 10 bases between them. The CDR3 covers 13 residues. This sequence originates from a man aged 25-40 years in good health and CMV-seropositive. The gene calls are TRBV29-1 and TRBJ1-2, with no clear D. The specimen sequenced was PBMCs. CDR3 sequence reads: CSVDVGRNYGYTF. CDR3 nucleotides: TGCAGCGTTGATGTGGGGAGGAACTATGGCTACACCTTC. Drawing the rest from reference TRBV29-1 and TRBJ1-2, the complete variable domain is SAVISQKPSRDICQRGTSLTIQCQVDSQVTMMFWYRQQPGQSLTLIATANQGSEATYESGFVIDKFPISRPNLTFSTLTVSNMSPEDSSIYLCSVDVGRNYGYTFGSGTRLTVV.